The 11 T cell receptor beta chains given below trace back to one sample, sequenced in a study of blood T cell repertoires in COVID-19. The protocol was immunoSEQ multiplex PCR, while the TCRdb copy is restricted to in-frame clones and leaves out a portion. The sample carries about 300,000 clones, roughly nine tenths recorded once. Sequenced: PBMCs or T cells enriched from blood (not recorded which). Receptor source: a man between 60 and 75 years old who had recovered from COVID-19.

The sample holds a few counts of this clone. The CDR3: CSVETGRRSYNEQFF. CDR3 in DNA: TGCAGCGTTGAAACCGGGAGACGATCCTACAATGAGCAGTTCTTC. The chain couples TRBV29-1 to TRBJ2-1; the D gene is possibly TRBD2 (6 bases). With 2 bases removed from V and 1 base from J, the gap between germline ends came to 12 bases. The CDR3 runs to 15 residues. Germline assignment: CDR1 SQVTM and CDR2 ANQGSEA.

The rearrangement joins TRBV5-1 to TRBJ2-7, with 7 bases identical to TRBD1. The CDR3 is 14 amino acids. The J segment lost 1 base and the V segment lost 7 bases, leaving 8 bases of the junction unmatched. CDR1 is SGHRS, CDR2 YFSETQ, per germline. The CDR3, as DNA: TGCGCCAGCTATGATCCGGGACAGTCCTACGAGCAGTACTTC. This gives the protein CASYDPGQSYEQYF.

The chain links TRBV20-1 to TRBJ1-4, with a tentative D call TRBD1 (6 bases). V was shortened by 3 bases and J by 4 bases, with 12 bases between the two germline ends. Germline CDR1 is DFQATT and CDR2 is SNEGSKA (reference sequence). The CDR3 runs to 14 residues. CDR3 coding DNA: TGCAGTGCTAGTTTAACAGGGCTTAATGAAAAACTGTTTTTT. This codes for CSASLTGLNEKLFF.

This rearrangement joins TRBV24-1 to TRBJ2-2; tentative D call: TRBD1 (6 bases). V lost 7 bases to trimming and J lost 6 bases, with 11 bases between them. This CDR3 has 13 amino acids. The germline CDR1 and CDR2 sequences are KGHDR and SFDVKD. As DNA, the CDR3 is TGTGCCACCAGGAATGGGGGCGCCGGGGAGCTGTTTTTT. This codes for CATRNGGAGELFF.

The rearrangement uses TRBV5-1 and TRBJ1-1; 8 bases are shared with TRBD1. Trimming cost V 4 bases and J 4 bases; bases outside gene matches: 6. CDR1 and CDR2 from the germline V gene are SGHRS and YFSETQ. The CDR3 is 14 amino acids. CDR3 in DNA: TGCGCCAGCAGCCCGGACAGGGTAAGCACTGAAGCTTTCTTT. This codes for CASSPDRVSTEAFF.

The CDR3 nucleotides read TGTGCCAGCGTAGCCCCCAGAAATCGCAATCAGCCCCAGCATTTT. It specifies CASVAPRNRNQPQHF. This chain uses TRBV19 with TRBJ1-5, with D uncertain. The CDR3 loop spans 15 amino acids. Germline CDR1 is LNHDA and CDR2 is SQIVND (reference sequence). V lost 9 bases to trimming and J lost 2 bases, with 17 bases between them.

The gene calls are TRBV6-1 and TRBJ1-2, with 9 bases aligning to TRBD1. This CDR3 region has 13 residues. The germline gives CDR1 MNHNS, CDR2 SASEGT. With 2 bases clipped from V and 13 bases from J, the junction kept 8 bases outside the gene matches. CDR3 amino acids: CASSERTGVRSTF. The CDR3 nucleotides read TGTGCCAGCAGTGAAAGGACAGGGGTGCGTTCCACCTTC.

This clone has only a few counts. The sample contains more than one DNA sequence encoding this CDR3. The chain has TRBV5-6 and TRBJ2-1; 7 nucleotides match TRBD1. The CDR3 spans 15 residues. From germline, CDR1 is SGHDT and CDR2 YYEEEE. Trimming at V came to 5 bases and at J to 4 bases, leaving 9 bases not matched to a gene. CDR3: CASSFDRVAYNEQFF. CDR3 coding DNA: TGTGCCAGCAGTTTTGACAGGGTCGCATACAATGAGCAGTTCTTC.

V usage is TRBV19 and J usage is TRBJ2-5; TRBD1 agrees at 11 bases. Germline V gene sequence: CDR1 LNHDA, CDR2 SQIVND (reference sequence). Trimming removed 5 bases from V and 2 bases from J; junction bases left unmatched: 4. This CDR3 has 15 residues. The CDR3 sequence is CASSDGTGGQETQYF. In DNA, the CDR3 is TGTGCCAGTAGTGACGGGACAGGGGGACAAGAGACCCAGTACTTC.

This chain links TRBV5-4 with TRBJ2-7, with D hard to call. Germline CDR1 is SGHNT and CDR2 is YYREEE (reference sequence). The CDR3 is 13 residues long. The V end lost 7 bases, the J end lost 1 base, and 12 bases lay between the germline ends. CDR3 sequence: CASLSRGSYEQYF. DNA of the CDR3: TGTGCCAGCCTTAGCCGCGGTTCCTACGAGCAGTACTTC.

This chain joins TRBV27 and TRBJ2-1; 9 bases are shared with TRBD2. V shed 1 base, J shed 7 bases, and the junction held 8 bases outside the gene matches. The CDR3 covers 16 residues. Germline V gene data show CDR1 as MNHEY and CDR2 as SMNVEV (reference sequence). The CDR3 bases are TGTGCCAGCAGTTTATGGGCGGGAGGGGGATCAAATGAGCAGTTCTTC. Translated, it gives CASSLWAGGGSNEQFF.